The present entry profiles one T cell receptor beta chain with its context. No antigen is known for it. Nothing much larger sits one base from this clone, and base qualities are not available. The entry originates in a study of human CD4 T cells and Enterobacteriaceae (dated by TCRdb to the early 2020s). On the study overall, not on this receptor specifically: Ex vivo, broadly cross-reactive clonotypes were observed to appear more expanded than specific clonotypes, with 11 of 19 and about 65% of the roughly 30 being found within the top 5%. The reactivity of ex vivo clonotypes was inferred solely through the matching of nucleotide sequences to CFSE-low cultures from the same donors.

On a FACSAria III, memory CD4+ T cells were FACS-sorted to over 98% purity, defined as all CD4+ cells except CD45RA+CCR7+CD95- naive cells. Blood from healthy donors came from blood donation centers in Switzerland. Total CD4+ T cells and monocytes were enriched by positive selection with CD4 and CD14 magnetic microbeads. CD8+, CD14+, CD16+, CD56+, CD19+ and CD25-bright cells were excluded prior to sorting. To assess in vivo expansion of bacteria-reactive clonotypes, total memory CD4+ T cells from a couple of blood donors were sequenced directly ex vivo. Ficoll-Paque Plus was used to isolate peripheral blood mononuclear cells from donor blood. Deep-level sequencing, with a detection sensitivity of one cell in 200,000, was applied to the ex vivo total memory CD4+ samples. Genomic DNA was extracted from cell pellets with the QIAamp DNA Micro Kit, and its quantity and purity were checked by spectrophotometry. Amplification of TCR Vbeta CDR3 regions was performed with the immunoSEQ multiplex PCR assay. Amplicons were sequenced on the Illumina HiSeq platform. The retrieved sequences were 87 nucleotides long and included the CDR3 region. On the authors' methods: A clonotype was defined as a unique productive TCR Vbeta nucleotide sequence and was quantified by productive template frequency from ImmunoSEQ Analyzer V3.0. Expanded clonotypes were defined using a threshold set at the top 5th percentile of each repertoire ranked by frequency. Repertoire overlap was computed as Chao-Jaccard with the R package fossil and visualized by nonmetric multidimensional scaling with the R package MASS. TCRdb stores this immuneACCESS table with in-frame sequences only. Part of the clones is absent; in the studies checked, under half of the shortfall reflects unresolved V genes, and no reason is known for the rest. The DNA gave D and trimming, while V, J and clone size come from that table. The sample table contains 27,000 or so clones; only one count was recorded for approximately 84% of them. The top ten constitute 1.7% of the sample.

From the cysteine up to the phenylalanine, the CDR3 has a length of 14 residues. The retained sequence is limited to the CDR3, 42 bases, with the frame set at the first base. CDR1 and CDR2 (MDHEN, SYDVKM) derive from the germline V gene. This receptor was identified in a human donor in good health. The specimen sequenced was memory CD4+ T cells from blood. The meaning of the sample's cell subset or site label: total memory CD4 T cells sorted directly ex vivo, unstimulated. The rearrangement combines TRBV28 with TRBJ2-5; the D gene is perhaps TRBD2, from 5 matching bases. The better agreement between TRBJ2-7 and the DNA end casts doubt on the J call. The CDR3 is CASTLFREGYEQYF. The DNA reads TGTGCCAGCACTCTATTCCGGGAAGGCTACGAGCAGTACTTC.